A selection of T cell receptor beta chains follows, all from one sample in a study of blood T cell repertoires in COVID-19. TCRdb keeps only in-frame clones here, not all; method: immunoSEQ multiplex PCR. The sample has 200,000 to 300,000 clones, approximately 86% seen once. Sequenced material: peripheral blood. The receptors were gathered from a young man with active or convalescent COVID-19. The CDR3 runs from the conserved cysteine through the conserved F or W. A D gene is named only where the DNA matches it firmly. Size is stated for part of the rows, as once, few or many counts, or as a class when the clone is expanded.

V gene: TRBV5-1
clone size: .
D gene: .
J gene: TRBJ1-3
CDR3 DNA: TGCGCCAGCAGCTCGGAAGCACAGGGCTCTGGAAACACCATATATTTT
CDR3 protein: CASSSEAQGSGNTIYF

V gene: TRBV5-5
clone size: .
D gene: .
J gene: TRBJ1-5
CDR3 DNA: TGTGCCAGCAGCCCTGTCGGGGGGGCTAATCAGCCCCAGCATTTT
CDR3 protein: CASSPVGGANQPQHF

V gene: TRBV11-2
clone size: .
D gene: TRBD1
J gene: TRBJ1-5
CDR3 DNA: TGTGCCAGCAGCCCAGAATTGGGACAGGGAGGTACTCAGCCCCAGCATTTT
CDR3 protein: CASSPELGQGGTQPQHF

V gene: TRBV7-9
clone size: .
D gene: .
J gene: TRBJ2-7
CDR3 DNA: TGTGCCAGCAGCTTCGGTGACAACTACGAGCAGTACTTC
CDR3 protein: CASSFGDNYEQYF

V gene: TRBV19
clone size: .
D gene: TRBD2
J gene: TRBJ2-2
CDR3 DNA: TGTGCCAGTAGTTGGACTAGCGGGGGGTTGAACACCGGGGAGCTGTTTTTT
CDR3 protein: CASSWTSGGLNTGELFF

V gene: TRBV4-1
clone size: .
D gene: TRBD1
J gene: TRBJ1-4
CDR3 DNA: TGCGCCAGCAGCCCACCCGGGACAGGGTATGAAAAACTGTTTTTT
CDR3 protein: CASSPPGTGYEKLFF

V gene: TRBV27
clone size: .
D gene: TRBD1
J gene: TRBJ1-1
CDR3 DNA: TGTGCCAGCACCAAATACAGGGGAAGGGACACTGAAGCTTTCTTT
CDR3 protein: CASTKYRGRDTEAFF

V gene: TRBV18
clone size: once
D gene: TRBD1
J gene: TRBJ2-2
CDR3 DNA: TGTGCCAGCTCACGCGACAGGGGAAGGACCGGGGAGCTGTTTTTT
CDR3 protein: CASSRDRGRTGELFF

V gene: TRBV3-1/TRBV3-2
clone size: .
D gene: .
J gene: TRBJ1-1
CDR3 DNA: TGTGCCAGCAGCCAAGGGACAGCCTTGATGGCTTTCTTT
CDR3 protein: CASSQGTALMAFF

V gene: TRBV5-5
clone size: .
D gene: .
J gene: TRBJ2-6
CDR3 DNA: TGTGCCAGCAGCTCCTACTCTGGGGCCAACGTCCTGACTTTC
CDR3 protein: CASSSYSGANVLTF

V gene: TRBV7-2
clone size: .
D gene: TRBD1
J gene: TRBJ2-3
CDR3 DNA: TGTGCCAGCGACAGGGGGCTTCGCACAGATACGCAGTATTTT
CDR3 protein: CASDRGLRTDTQYF

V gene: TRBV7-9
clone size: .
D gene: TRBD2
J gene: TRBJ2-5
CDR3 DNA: TGTGCCAGCAGTTTAGGGACTAGCGGGGACCAAGAGACCCAGTACTTC
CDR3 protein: CASSLGTSGDQETQYF